These T cell receptor beta chains were read from a single sample in a study of cytomegalovirus exposure and HLA in healthy donors. Here immunoSEQ multiplex PCR was the method, and the copy in TCRdb shows in-frame clones only, minus some. Recorded for this sample: 150,000 to 200,000 clones. The source material was PBMCs. The source of these receptors is an older woman in good health and CMV-seronegative. The conserved cysteine and the conserved F or W are not part of the CDR3 here.

V gene: TRBV5-1; J gene: TRBJ1-4; CDR3 protein: ASSLGGVPGEKLF
V gene: TRBV9; J gene: TRBJ2-7; CDR3 protein: ASSVGPSSYEQY
V gene: TRBV5-1; J gene: TRBJ2-1; CDR3 protein: ASSEGQGINNEQF
V gene: TRBV14; J gene: TRBJ2-7; CDR3 protein: ASSQRTGTGTYEQY
V gene: TRBV27; J gene: TRBJ1-3; CDR3 protein: ASSFTGAGNTIY
V gene: TRBV6-1; J gene: TRBJ1-1; CDR3 protein: ASSPRDRGTEAF
V gene: TRBV11-2; J gene: TRBJ2-7; CDR3 protein: ASSFGTGEYYEQY
V gene: TRBV19; J gene: TRBJ2-1; CDR3 protein: ASSISSGRVNEQF
V gene: TRBV6-6; J gene: TRBJ1-2; CDR3 protein: ASSYPAGANYGYT
V gene: TRBV6-1; J gene: TRBJ1-2; CDR3 protein: ASSEVDKHYT
V gene: TRBV6-6; J gene: TRBJ2-7; CDR3 protein: ASSYPGQSYEQY
V gene: TRBV2; J gene: TRBJ2-6; CDR3 protein: ASRLDGAGANVLT
V gene: TRBV7-8; J gene: TRBJ1-2; CDR3 protein: ASSLRQGGHGYT
V gene: TRBV6-5; J gene: TRBJ2-7; CDR3 protein: ASSSPRDSSYEQY
V gene: TRBV30; J gene: TRBJ2-7; CDR3 protein: ASKRSSYEQY
V gene: TRBV27; J gene: TRBJ1-5; CDR3 protein: ASDGQGRNQPQH
V gene: TRBV7-2; J gene: TRBJ2-7; CDR3 protein: ASSRGGAGGYEQY
V gene: TRBV5-8; J gene: TRBJ1-1; CDR3 protein: ASSYGIADTEAF
V gene: TRBV6-5; J gene: TRBJ1-3; CDR3 protein: ASGTGTLSGNTIY
V gene: TRBV7-3; J gene: TRBJ2-1; CDR3 protein: ASSLKTSGDNEQF
V gene: TRBV5-8; J gene: TRBJ2-7; CDR3 protein: ASSYQLSAGSYEQY
V gene: TRBV13; J gene: TRBJ2-7; CDR3 protein: ASSSRVHEQY
V gene: TRBV2; J gene: TRBJ2-7; CDR3 protein: ASSGTGTTRYEQY
V gene: TRBV5-4; J gene: TRBJ2-3; CDR3 protein: ASSLAVSGTDTQY
V gene: TRBV7-6; J gene: TRBJ1-4; CDR3 protein: ASSARGATNEKLF
V gene: TRBV9; J gene: TRBJ2-5; CDR3 protein: ASSVEQELGETQY
V gene: TRBV5-6; J gene: -; CDR3 protein: ASRFSGGYSYEQY
V gene: TRBV4-1; J gene: TRBJ2-2; CDR3 protein: ASREREGLTGELF
V gene: TRBV7-8; J gene: TRBJ1-1; CDR3 protein: ASSLVTEAF
V gene: TRBV5-8; J gene: TRBJ1-1; CDR3 protein: AGFRVNGEAF
V gene: TRBV29-1; J gene: TRBJ1-1; CDR3 protein: SVPTGSNTEAF
V gene: TRBV2; J gene: TRBJ1-2; CDR3 protein: ASNYQGFDGYT
V gene: TRBV5-1; J gene: TRBJ1-2; CDR3 protein: ASSLSGNNYGYT
V gene: TRBV5-1; J gene: TRBJ2-7; CDR3 protein: ASTPTGSYEQY
V gene: TRBV5-1; J gene: TRBJ2-3; CDR3 protein: ASSSSGVTDTQY
V gene: TRBV30; J gene: TRBJ2-1; CDR3 protein: AGTSSYNEQF
V gene: TRBV13; J gene: TRBJ2-2; CDR3 protein: ASSKTSGRAIWTGELF
V gene: TRBV4-3; J gene: TRBJ1-1; CDR3 protein: ASSQQARAGEAF
V gene: TRBV19; J gene: TRBJ2-7; CDR3 protein: ASSIWGSSRADEQY
V gene: TRBV4-3; J gene: TRBJ1-1; CDR3 protein: ASSRLPGRDTEAF
V gene: TRBV7-3; J gene: TRBJ1-1; CDR3 protein: ASSSGTANTEAF
V gene: TRBV4-2; J gene: TRBJ2-3; CDR3 protein: ASSQEIVAGGYRDTQY
V gene: TRBV18; J gene: TRBJ1-1; CDR3 protein: ASSPGGSTEAF
V gene: TRBV6-5; J gene: TRBJ2-3; CDR3 protein: ASLAGPLDTQY
V gene: TRBV27; J gene: TRBJ2-7; CDR3 protein: ASKRGGTGWYEQY
V gene: TRBV6-5; J gene: TRBJ2-3; CDR3 protein: ASSSILAVSTDTQY
V gene: TRBV19; J gene: TRBJ2-7; CDR3 protein: ASSSRDKRDEQY
V gene: TRBV5-1; J gene: TRBJ1-1; CDR3 protein: ASSSRGQGTEAF
V gene: TRBV27; J gene: TRBJ2-5; CDR3 protein: ASSQTRGAETQY
V gene: TRBV10-2; J gene: TRBJ1-3; CDR3 protein: ASSTGGNTIY
V gene: TRBV11-3; J gene: TRBJ1-1; CDR3 protein: ASSPGGTENTEAF
V gene: TRBV7-8; J gene: TRBJ1-2; CDR3 protein: ASSLRRLGRVGANYGYT
V gene: TRBV9; J gene: TRBJ1-1; CDR3 protein: ASSVGGQGARNTEAF